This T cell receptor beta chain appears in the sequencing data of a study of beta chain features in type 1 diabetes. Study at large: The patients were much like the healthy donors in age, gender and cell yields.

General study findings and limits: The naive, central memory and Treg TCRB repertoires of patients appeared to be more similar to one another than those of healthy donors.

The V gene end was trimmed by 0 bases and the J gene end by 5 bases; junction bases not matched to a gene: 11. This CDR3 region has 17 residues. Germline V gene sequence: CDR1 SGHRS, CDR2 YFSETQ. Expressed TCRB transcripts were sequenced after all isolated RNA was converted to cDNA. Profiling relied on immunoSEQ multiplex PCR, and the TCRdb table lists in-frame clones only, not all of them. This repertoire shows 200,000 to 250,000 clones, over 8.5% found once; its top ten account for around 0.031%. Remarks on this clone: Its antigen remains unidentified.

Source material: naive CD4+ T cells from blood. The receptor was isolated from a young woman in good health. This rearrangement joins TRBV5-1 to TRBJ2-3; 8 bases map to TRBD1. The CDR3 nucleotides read TGCGCCAGCAGCTTGGTGTACAGGGGGGCAGGGAAAGATACGCAGTATTTT. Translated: CASSLVYRGAGKDTQYF.